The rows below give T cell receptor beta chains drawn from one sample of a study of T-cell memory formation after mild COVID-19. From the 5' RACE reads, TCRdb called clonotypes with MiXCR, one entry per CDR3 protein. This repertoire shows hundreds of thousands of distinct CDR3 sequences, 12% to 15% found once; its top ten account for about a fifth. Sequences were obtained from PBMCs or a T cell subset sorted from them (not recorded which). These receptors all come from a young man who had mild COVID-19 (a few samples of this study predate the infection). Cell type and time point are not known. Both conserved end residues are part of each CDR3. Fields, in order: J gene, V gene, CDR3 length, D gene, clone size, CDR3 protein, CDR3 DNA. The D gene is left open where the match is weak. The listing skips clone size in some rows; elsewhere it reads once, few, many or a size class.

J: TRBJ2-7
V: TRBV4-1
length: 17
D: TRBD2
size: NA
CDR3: CASSPSGGASGAYEQYF
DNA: TGCGCCAGCAGCCCAAGCGGGGGGGCTAGCGGGGCTTACGAGCAGTACTTC

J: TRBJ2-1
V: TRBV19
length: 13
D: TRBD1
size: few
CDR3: CASSLQGPRGQFF
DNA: TGTGCCAGTAGTTTACAGGGGCCCCGGGGGCAGTTCTTC

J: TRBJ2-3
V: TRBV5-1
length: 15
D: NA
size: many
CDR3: CASSLAIGYTDTQYF
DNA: TGCGCCAGCAGCTTGGCCATAGGGTACACAGATACGCAGTATTTT

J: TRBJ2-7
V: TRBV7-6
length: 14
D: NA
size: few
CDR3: CASSLNSGSYEQYF
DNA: TGTGCCAGCAGCTTAAATTCAGGATCCTACGAGCAGTACTTC

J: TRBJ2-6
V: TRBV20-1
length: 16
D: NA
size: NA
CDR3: CSAIQVGASGANVLTF
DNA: TGCAGTGCAATTCAGGTGGGAGCCTCTGGGGCCAACGTCCTGACTTTC

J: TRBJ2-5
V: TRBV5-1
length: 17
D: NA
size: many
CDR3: CASTDQLQGWSRETQYF
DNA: TGCGCCAGCACCGACCAATTACAGGGTTGGTCCCGAGAGACCCAGTACTTC

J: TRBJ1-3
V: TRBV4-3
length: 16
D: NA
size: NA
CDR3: CASSQESGSSGNTIYF
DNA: TGCGCCAGCAGCCAAGAAAGTGGTAGCTCTGGAAACACCATATATTTT

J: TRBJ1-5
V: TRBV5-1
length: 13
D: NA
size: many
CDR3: CASSLEGEGPQHF
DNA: TGCGCCAGCAGCTTGGAGGGCGAAGGGCCCCAGCATTTT

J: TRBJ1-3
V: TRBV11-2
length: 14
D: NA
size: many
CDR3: CASSPTLSGNTIYF
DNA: TGTGCCAGCAGCCCCACCCTCTCTGGAAACACCATATATTTT

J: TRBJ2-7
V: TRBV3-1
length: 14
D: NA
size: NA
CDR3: CASSQGLGSYEQYF
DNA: TGTGCCAGCAGCCAAGGACTAGGGTCCTACGAGCAGTACTTC

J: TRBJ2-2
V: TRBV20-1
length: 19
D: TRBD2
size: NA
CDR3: CSARSPSGTSGGNTGELFF
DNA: TGCAGTGCTAGGTCTCCATCCGGGACTAGCGGGGGCAACACCGGGGAGCTGTTTTTT

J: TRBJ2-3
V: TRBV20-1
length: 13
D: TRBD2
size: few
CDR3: CSAWVGGADTQYF
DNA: TGCAGTGCTTGGGTGGGGGGGGCAGATACGCAGTATTTT

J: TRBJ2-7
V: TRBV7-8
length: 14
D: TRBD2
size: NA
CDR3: CASSGGASGYEQYF
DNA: TGTGCCAGCAGCGGCGGCGCTAGCGGTTACGAGCAGTACTTC

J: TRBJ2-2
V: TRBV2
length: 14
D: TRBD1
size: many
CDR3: CASVRDRNTGELFF
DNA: TGTGCCAGTGTCCGGGACAGAAACACCGGGGAGCTGTTTTTT

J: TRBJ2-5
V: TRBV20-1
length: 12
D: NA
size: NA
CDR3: CSASRSPETQYF
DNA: TGCAGTGCTAGCCGGTCCCCCGAGACCCAGTACTTC

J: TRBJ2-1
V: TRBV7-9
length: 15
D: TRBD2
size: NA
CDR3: CASSLELAYYNEQFF
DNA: TGTGCCAGCAGCTTAGAACTAGCGTACTACAATGAGCAGTTCTTC

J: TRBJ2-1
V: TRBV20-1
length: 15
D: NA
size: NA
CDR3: CSAPRGSGSYNEQFF
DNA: TGCAGTGCGCCCAGGGGTAGCGGCTCCTACAATGAGCAGTTCTTC

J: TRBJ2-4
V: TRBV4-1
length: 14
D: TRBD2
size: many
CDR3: CASSRGLVGNIQYF
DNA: TGCGCCAGCAGCCGGGGACTAGTGGGGAACATTCAGTACTTC

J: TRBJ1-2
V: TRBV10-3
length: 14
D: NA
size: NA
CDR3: CAISVGQGSDGYTF
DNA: TGTGCCATCAGTGTGGGGCAGGGATCGGATGGCTACACCTTC

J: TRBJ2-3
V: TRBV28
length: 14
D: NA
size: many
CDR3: CASSMASGFDTQYF
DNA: TGTGCCAGCAGCATGGCTTCAGGGTTCGATACGCAGTATTTT

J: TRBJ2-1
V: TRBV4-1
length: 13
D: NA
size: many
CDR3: CASSRDRVIDRFF
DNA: TGCGCCAGCAGCCGGGACCGAGTCATCGATCGGTTCTTC

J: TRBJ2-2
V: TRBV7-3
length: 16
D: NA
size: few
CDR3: CASSRQAGKNTGELFF
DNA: TGTGCCAGCAGCAGACAGGCGGGCAAGAACACCGGGGAGCTGTTTTTT

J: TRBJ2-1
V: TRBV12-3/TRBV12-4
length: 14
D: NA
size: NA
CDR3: CASSPQRGDLRQFF
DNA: TGTGCCAGCAGTCCACAAAGGGGGGACCTACGGCAGTTCTTC

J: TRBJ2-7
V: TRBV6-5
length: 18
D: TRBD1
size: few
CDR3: CASSYSPPGQVSSNEQYF
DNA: TGTGCCAGCAGTTACTCCCCCCCGGGACAGGTCTCATCGAACGAGCAGTACTTC

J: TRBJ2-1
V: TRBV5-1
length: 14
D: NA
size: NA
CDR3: CASSLEAGNNEQFF
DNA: TGCGCCAGCAGCTTGGAGGCAGGTAACAATGAGCAGTTCTTC

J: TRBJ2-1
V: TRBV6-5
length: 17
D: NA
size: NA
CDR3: CASSYFSGATSYNEQFF
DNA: TGTGCCAGCAGTTACTTTTCGGGCGCGACCTCCTACAATGAGCAGTTCTTC

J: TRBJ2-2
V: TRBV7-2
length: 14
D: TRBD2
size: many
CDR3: CATRLAGLAGELFF
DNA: TGTGCCACACGACTAGCGGGGCTGGCCGGGGAGCTGTTTTTT

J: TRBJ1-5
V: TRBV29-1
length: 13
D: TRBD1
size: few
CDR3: CSWAGGDDQPQHF
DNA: TGCAGCTGGGCAGGGGGCGATGATCAGCCCCAGCATTTT

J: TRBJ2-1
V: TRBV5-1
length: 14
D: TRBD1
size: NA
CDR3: CASSLGGTGDEQFF
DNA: TGCGCCAGCAGCTTGGGCGGGACAGGGGATGAGCAGTTCTTC

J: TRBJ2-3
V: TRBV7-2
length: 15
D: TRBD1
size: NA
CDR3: CASSLAPQGVRTQYF
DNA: TGTGCCAGCAGCTTAGCGCCTCAGGGGGTCAGAACGCAGTATTTT

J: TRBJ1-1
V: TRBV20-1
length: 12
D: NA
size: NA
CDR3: CSARLGEREAFF
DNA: TGCAGTGCCCGGCTCGGGGAGAGGGAAGCTTTCTTT

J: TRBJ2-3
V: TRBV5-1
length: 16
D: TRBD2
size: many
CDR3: CASSLDPGLATDTQYF
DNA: TGCGCCAGCAGCTTGGATCCGGGACTAGCAACAGATACGCAGTATTTT

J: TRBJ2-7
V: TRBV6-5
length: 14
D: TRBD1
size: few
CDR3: CASRGQGNSYEQYF
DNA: TGTGCCAGCAGGGGACAGGGGAACTCCTACGAGCAGTACTTC

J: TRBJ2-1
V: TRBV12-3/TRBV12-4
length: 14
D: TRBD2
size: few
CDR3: CASSRLAMGNEQFF
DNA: TGTGCCAGCAGCCGACTAGCCATGGGCAATGAGCAGTTCTTC

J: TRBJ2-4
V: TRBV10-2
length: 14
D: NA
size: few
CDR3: CASSHGRGSNIQYF
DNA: TGCGCCAGCAGTCACGGACGGGGCTCAAACATTCAGTACTTC

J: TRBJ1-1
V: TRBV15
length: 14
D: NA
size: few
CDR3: CATSRGTRDTEAFF
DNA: TGTGCCACCAGCAGAGGGACACGGGACACTGAAGCTTTCTTT